A selection of T cell receptor beta chains follows, all from one sample in a study of cytomegalovirus exposure and HLA in healthy donors. Profiling relied on immunoSEQ multiplex PCR, and the TCRdb table lists in-frame clones only, not all of them. The sample lists around 100,000 clones; 74% were seen once. Sequencing was performed on PBMCs. These receptors were obtained from a man aged 50 or older in good health and CMV-seropositive. Each CDR3 is given with its conserved first and last residue. D genes are given only for firm matches. Some rows have no size entry. The others give once, few or many, or a class for an expanded clone.

CDR3 protein,CDR3 DNA,J gene,V gene,clone size,D gene
CASSAHGALSYEQYF,TGTGCCAGCAGTGCCCATGGGGCCCTCTCCTACGAGCAGTACTTC,TRBJ2-7,TRBV6-1,-,-
CASSVHGGGGGYEQYF,TGCGCCAGCAGCGTCCATGGGGGGGGTGGCGGCTACGAGCAGTACTTC,TRBJ2-7,TRBV5-1,-,TRBD2
CASSFQQGVDTQYF,TGCGCCAGCAGCTTCCAACAGGGGGTGGATACGCAGTATTTT,TRBJ2-3,TRBV5-1,-,TRBD1
CASSAFGAEQYF,TGTGCCAGCAGCGCGTTTGGTGCCGAGCAGTACTTC,TRBJ2-7,TRBV7-8,-,-
CAWSVRAEGYGYTF,TGTGCCTGGAGTGTACGAGCAGAGGGCTATGGCTACACCTTC,TRBJ1-2,TRBV30,-,-
CASSLWRTYEQYF,TGTGCCAGCAGCTTGTGGAGGACCTACGAGCAGTACTTC,TRBJ2-7,TRBV5-4,-,-
CASSPSGGSSYNEQFF,TGTGCCAGCAGCCCCTCGGGGGGTAGCTCCTACAATGAGCAGTTCTTC,TRBJ2-1,TRBV9,-,TRBD2
CASSLTTGVSYEQYF,TGTGCCAGCAGCTTGACGACAGGGGTTTCCTACGAGCAGTACTTC,TRBJ2-7,TRBV5-6,few,TRBD1
CASSEARGLDLRYEQYF,TGTGCCAGCAGTGAAGCGCGAGGGCTCGACCTCCGCTACGAGCAGTACTTC,TRBJ2-7,TRBV6-1,few,-
CASSTGQGNTEAFF,TGTGCCAGCAGCACAGGACAGGGGAACACTGAAGCTTTCTTT,TRBJ1-1,TRBV5-4,-,TRBD1